This record concerns one TCR beta chain sequence. V lost 6 bases and J lost 5; bases outside the gene matches: 9. This CDR3 is 14 amino acids long. CDR1 LGHDT and CDR2 YNNKEL come from the germline V gene (reference sequence). TCRdb redid the calling of the 5' RACE reads with MiXCR, one entry per CDR3 protein. The sample records fewer than 300,000 distinct CDR3 sequences, 16% being singletons. These data belong to a study of T-cell memory formation after mild COVID-19. This chain joins TRBV3-1 and TRBJ1-1; TRBD1 matches at 7 bases. This clonotype was obtained from a man aged 18 to 29 who had mild COVID-19 (a few samples of this study predate the infection). Cell type and time point are not known. Sequencing was performed on PBMCs or a T cell subset sorted from them (not recorded which). This CDR3 reads CASRWMDRPTEAFF. The DNA for the CDR3 is TGTGCCAGCAGATGGATGGACAGGCCGACTGAAGCTTTCTTT.